One T cell receptor (beta chain) is described in this entry. This entry is derived from a study of blood T cell repertoires in COVID-19. Whole-study context: Donors in the United States, Italy and Spain gave samples during acute or convalescent COVID-19. T cells, B-cell-depleted T cells, or PBMCs provided the cDNA or gDNA that served as material.

Germline lookup yields CDR1 ENHRY and CDR2 SYGVKD. V shed 2 bases and J 5 bases; nucleotides not matched to a gene: 8. This CDR3 contains 16 residues. Per the study methods: Researchers report that nucleated cell counts were estimated from reference gene primer amplification. TCRdb's table, derived via immunoSEQ multiplex PCR, lists solely in-frame clones and lacks some. V, J and clone size derive from that table, while D and trimming were established from the DNA sequence. Here the sample spans 100,000 to 150,000 clones, approximately 88% being singletons. The receptor's source is a man in his fifties with acute or convalescent COVID-19. What was sequenced was peripheral blood. V is TRBV10-3 and J is TRBJ2-5; TRBD1 matches at 10 bases. The CDR3 spells CAISEPGQGTGETQYF. The CDR3, as DNA: TGTGCCATCAGTGAGCCGGGACAGGGGACGGGTGAGACCCAGTACTTC.